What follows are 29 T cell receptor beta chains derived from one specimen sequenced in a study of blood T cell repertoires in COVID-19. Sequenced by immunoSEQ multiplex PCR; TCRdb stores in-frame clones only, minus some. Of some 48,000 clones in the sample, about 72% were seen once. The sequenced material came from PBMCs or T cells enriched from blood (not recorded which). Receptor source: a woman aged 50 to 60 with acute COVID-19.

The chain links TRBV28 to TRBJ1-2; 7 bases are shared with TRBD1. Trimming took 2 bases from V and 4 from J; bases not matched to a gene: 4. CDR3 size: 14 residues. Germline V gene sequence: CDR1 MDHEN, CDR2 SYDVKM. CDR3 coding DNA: TGTGCCAGCAGTTTAAGGGACAGCTTCTATGGCTACACCTTC. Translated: CASSLRDSFYGYTF.

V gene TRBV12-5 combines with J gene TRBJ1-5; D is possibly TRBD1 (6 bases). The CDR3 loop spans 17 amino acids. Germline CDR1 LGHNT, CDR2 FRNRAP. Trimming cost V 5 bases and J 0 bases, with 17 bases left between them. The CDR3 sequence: CASGAPGHFYSNQPQHF. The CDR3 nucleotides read TGTGCTAGTGGTGCCCCGGGACACTTCTATAGCAATCAGCCCCAGCATTTT.

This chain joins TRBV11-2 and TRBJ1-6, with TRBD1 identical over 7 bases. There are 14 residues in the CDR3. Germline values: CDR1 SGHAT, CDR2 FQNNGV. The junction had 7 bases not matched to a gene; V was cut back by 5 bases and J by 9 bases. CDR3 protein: CASSLGQMISPLHF. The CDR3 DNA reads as TGTGCCAGCAGCCTGGGACAGATGATTTCACCCCTCCACTTT.

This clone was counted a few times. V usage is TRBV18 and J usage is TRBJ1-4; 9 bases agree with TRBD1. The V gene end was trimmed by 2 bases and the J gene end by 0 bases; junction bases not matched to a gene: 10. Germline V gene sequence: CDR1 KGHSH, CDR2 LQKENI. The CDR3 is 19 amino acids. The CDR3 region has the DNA TGTGCCAGCTCACCAACCGGGACAGGGAGTAAGGCAACTAATGAAAAACTGTTTTTT. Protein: CASSPTGTGSKATNEKLFF.

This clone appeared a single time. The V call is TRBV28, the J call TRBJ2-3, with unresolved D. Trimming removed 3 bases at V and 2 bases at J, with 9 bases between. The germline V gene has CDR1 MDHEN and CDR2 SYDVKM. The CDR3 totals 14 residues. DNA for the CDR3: TGTGCCAGCAGTTTTCAGGCCACCACAGATACGCAGTATTTT. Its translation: CASSFQATTDTQYF.

In nucleotides, the CDR3 is TGCAGCGCTCGCAGGACGGGGGGGCCGGCTGAGACCCAGTACTTC. Amino acid sequence: CSARRTGGPAETQYF. J is TRBJ2-5 and V is TRBV29-1, with 8 bases matching TRBD2. This CDR3 is built from 15 residues. V lost 7 bases to trimming and J lost 5 bases; unmatched junction nucleotides: 15. Germline V gene lookup returns CDR1 SQVTM and CDR2 ANQGSEA.

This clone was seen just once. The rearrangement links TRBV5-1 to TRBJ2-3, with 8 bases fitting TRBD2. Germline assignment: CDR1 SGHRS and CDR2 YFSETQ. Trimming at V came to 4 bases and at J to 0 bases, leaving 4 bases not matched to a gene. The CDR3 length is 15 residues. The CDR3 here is CASSPERGSTDTQYF. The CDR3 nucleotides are TGCGCCAGCAGCCCGGAGCGGGGGAGCACAGATACGCAGTATTTT.

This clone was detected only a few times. The CDR3 region has the DNA TGCAGCGCAGGGGGGGGAAAAGGCTACACCTTC. Residues: CSAGGGKGYTF. The chain is built from TRBV29-1 and TRBJ1-2; 7 bases agree with TRBD1. This CDR3 is built from 11 residues. V shed 7 bases and J 8 bases; nucleotides not matched to a gene: 7. Germline CDR1 reads SQVTM; CDR2 reads ANQGSEA.

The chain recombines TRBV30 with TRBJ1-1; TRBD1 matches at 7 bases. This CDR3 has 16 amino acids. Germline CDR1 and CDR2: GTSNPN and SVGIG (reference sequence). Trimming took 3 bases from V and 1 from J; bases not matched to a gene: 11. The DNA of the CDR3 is TGTGCCTGGAGGGGGGCAGGGGGTTACACGAACACTGAAGCTTTCTTT. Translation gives CAWRGAGGYTNTEAFF.

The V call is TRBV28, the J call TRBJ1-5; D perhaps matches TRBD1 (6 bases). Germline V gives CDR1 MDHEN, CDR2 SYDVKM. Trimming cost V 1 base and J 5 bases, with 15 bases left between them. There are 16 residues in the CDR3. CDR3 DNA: TGTGCCAGCAGTTTATCCGGGGCAGGGGAGCATCAGCCCCAGCATTTT. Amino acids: CASSLSGAGEHQPQHF.

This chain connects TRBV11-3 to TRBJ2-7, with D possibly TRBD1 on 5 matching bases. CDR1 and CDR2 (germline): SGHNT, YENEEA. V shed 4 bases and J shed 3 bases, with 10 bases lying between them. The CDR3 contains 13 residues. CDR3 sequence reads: CASSSGLDYEQYF. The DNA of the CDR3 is TGTGCCAGCAGCTCAGGGTTGGACTACGAGCAGTACTTC.

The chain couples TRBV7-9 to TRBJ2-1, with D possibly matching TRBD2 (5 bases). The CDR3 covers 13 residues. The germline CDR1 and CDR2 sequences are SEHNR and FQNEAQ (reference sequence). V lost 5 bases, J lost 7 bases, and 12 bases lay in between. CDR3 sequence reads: CASSPLRVNEQFF. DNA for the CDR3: TGTGCCAGCAGCCCGCTGAGGGTTAATGAGCAGTTCTTC.

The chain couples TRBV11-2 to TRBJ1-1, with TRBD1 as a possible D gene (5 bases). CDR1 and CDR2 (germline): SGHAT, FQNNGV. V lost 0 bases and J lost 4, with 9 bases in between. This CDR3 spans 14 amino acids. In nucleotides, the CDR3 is TGTGCCAGCAGCTTAGATCGGGGGGGCACTGAAGCTTTCTTT. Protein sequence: CASSLDRGGTEAFF.

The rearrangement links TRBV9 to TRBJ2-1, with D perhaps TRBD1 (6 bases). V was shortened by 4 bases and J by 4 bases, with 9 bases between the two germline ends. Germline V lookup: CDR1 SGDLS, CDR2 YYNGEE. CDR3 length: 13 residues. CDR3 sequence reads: CASSQGQYNEQFF. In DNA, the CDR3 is TGTGCCAGCAGCCAGGGGCAATACAATGAGCAGTTCTTC.

The CDR3 sequence: CASSGRGGPLSDTQYF. The CDR3 nucleotides read TGCGCCAGCAGCGGCCGCGGGGGCCCCCTGAGTGATACGCAGTATTTT. This chain connects TRBV4-1 to TRBJ2-3, with D possibly matching TRBD2 (7 bases). Trimming took off 5 bases at V and 6 bases at J, with 21 bases between the two ends. Germline values: CDR1 MGHRA, CDR2 YSYEKL. This CDR3 spans 16 amino acids.

CDR3 sequence: CASSLGRGTVKDYGYTF. The CDR3 bases are TGTGCCAGCAGCTTAGGCAGGGGAACCGTGAAGGACTATGGCTACACCTTC. This chain uses TRBV7-2 with TRBJ1-2, with D tentatively TRBD1 (6 bases). With 1 base removed from V and 3 bases from J, the gap between germline ends came to 18 bases. CDR1 and CDR2 from the germline V gene are SGHTA and FQGNSA. The CDR3 has 17 residues.

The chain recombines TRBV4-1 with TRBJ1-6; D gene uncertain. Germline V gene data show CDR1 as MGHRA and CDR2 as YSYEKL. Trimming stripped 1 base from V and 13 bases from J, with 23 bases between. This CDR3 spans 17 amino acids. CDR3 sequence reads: CASSQGLPTLILFPLHF. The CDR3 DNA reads TGCGCCAGCAGCCAAGGACTCCCGACCTTGATTCTTTTCCCCCTCCACTTT.

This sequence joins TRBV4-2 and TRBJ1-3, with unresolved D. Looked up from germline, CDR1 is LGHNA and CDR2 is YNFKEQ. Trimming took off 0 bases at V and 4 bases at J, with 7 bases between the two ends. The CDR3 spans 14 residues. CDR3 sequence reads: CASSQEKQGNTIYF. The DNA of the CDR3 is TGTGCCAGCAGCCAAGAGAAACAGGGAAACACCATATATTTT.

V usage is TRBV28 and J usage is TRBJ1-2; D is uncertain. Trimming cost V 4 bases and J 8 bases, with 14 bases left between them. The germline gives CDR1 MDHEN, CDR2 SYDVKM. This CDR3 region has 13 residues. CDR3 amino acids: CASSYQYGGGYTF. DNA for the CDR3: TGTGCCAGCAGTTACCAGTACGGCGGGGGCTACACCTTC.

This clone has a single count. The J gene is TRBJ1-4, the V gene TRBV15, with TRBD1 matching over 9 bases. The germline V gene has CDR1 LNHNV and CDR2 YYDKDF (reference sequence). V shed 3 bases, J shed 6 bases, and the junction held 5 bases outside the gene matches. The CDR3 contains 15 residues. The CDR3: CATSSPGTGYEKLFF. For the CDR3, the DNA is TGTGCCACCAGCAGCCCCGGGACAGGGTATGAAAAACTGTTTTTT.

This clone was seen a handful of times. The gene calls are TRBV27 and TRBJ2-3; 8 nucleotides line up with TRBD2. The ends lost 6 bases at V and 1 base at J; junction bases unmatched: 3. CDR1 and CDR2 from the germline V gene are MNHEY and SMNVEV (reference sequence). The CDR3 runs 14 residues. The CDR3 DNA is TGTGCCAGCAGGTTCGGGGGGGGCACAGATACGCAGTATTTT. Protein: CASRFGGGTDTQYF.

DNA for the CDR3: TGTGCCAGCAGAACAGATAATGAAAAACTGTTTTTT. Its translation: CASRTDNEKLFF. The gene calls are TRBV6-5 and TRBJ1-4; D unresolved. The CDR3 contains 12 residues. CDR1 is MNHEY and CDR2 is SVGAGI in the germline V gene. V gave up 6 bases and J gave up 4 bases, with 6 bases separating them.

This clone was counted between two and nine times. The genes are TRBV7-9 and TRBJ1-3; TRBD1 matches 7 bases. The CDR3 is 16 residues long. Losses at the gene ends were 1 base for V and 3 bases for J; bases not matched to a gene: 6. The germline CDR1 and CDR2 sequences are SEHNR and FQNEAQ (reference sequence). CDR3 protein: CASSLGEGANGNTIYF. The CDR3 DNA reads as TGTGCCAGCAGCTTAGGAGAGGGGGCGAATGGAAACACCATATATTTT.

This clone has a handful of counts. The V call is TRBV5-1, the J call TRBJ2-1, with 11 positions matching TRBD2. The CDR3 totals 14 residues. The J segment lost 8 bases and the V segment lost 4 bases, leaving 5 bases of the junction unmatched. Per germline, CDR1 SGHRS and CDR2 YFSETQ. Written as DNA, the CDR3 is TGCGCCAGCAGCATTAGCGGGGGGGACGATGAGCAGTTCTTC. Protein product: CASSISGGDDEQFF.

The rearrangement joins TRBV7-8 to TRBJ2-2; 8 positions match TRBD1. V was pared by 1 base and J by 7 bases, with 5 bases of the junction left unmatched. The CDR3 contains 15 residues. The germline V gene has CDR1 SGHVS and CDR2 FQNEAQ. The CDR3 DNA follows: TGTGCCAGCAGCTTAGAGACAGGGGCTGGCGGGGAGCTGTTTTTT. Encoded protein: CASSLETGAGGELFF.

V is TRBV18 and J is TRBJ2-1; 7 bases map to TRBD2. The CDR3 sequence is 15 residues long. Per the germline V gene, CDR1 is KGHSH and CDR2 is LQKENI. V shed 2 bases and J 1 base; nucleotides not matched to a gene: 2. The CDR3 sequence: CASSPSGVSYNEQFF. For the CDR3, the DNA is TGTGCCAGCTCACCAAGCGGGGTGTCCTACAATGAGCAGTTCTTC.

The CDR3 spells CASSIGQGSYNEQFF. The DNA of the CDR3 is TGTGCCAGTAGTATTGGACAGGGGAGTTACAATGAGCAGTTCTTC. The chain combines TRBV19 with TRBJ2-1, with 9 positions matching TRBD1. This CDR3 comprises 15 residues. The V gene's germline CDR1 is LNHDA and CDR2 SQIVND (reference sequence). The V and J ends lost 3 bases and 4 bases, in that order; junction bases with no gene match: 4.

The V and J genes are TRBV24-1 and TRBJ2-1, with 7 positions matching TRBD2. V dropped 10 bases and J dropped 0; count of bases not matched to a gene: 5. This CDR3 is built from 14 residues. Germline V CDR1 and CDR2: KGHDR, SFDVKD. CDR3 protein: CATGGLSSYNEQFF. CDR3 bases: TGTGCCACGGGAGGGTTGAGCTCCTACAATGAGCAGTTCTTC.

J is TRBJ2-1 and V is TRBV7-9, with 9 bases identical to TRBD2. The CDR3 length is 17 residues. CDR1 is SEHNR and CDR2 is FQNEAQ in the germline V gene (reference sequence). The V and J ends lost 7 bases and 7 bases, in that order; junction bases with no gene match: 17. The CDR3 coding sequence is TGTGCCAGCACCCCTGAATGGGGGCGGGGGGGCTCGAATGAGCAGTTCTTC. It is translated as CASTPEWGRGGSNEQFF.